This T cell receptor beta chain was profiled in a study of blood T cell repertoires in COVID-19 (dated by TCRdb to 2019 to 2021). About the full investigation: Samples covering the acute and convalescent phases of COVID-19 were provided by collaborators in the United States, Italy and Spain. The material from the prospective study consisted of cDNA or gDNA derived from T cells, B-cell-depleted T cells, or PBMCs. Subjects who had been exposed to COVID-19, were actively infected with it, or had recovered from it provided the deeply sampled blood TCRbeta repertoires that made up the dataset. The repertoires were released in a freely available public database intended as a resource for research on the immune response to SARS-CoV-2. Samples came from the ongoing ImmuneRACE study (first 160 participants) plus 1,254 subjects from 6 global collaborators. Sample metadata almost always included a de-identified subject ID, COVID-19 status, age in years and sex. Where HLA class I and class II types were available, the types were taken from metadata supplied by the sample provider, not from assay-based typing. Results the study describes overall, beyond this receptor: The amount of clinical and demographic metadata varied by source and participant and was provided uncurated.

Worth noting for this clone: This clone's antigen is unknown. The input lacks base qualities; no much larger clone sits a single base away.

TCRbeta CDR3 regions were amplified from genomic DNA using the immunoSEQ Assay, a bias-controlled multiplex PCR. As for the authors' bioinformatics: The number of nucleated cells in each sample was estimated by amplification of reference gene primers within the assay. To quantify the absolute abundance of each unique TCRbeta CDR3 rearrangement, sequence reads were collapsed and filtered. For each sample, productive Simpson clonality was calculated as the square root of Simpson's diversity index across productive rearrangements. As stored in TCRdb, this immuneACCESS dataset retains in-frame rearrangements with V and J assigned. A fraction of the clones does not appear; measured against another copy, unresolved V genes explain less than half of the discrepancy, and the remainder lacks a known reason. V and J calls and clone size are those listed in that table; D and trimming were worked out from the DNA. Within this sample are roughly 34,000 clones, with 85% of them counted one time only. Jointly, the top ten make up more than 7.5% of the sample.

Each collaborating institution followed its own protocols to collect whole blood in K2EDTA tubes. Collaborator samples were shipped for TCRbeta analysis as frozen whole blood, isolated PBMCs, or DNA extracted from either sample type. V is clipped by 5 bases and J by 5 bases, and the sequence between their germline boundaries is 12 bases long. CDR1 and CDR2 (MGHDK, SYGVNS) derive from the germline V gene. The CDR3 goes from the cysteine to the phenylalanine over 13 residues. Just the 39-base CDR3 DNA is kept, in frame starting at base 1. The sequence came from an elderly man with active COVID-19. What was sequenced was peripheral blood. The rearranged chain carries TRBV25-1 and TRBJ2-5, with TRBD2 perhaps the D gene, on 6 matching bases. The CDR3 sequence is CASSIGGGETQYF. The nucleotide sequence is TGTGCCAGCAGTATCGGTGGGGGGGAGACCCAGTACTTC.